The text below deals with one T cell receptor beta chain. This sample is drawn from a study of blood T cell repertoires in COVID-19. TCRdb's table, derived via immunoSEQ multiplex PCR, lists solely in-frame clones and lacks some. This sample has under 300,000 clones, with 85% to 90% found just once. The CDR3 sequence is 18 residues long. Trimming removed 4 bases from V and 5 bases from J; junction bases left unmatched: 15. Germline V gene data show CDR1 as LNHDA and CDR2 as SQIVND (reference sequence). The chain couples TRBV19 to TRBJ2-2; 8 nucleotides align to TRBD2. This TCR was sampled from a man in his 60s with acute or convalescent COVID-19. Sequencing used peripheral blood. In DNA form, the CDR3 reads TGTGCCAGTAGTAGCCCTCCATTCGGGGCGGGAGGTACCGGGGAGCTGTTTTTT. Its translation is CASSSPPFGAGGTGELFF.